This T cell receptor (beta chain) was profiled in a study of early T cells in non-severe SARS-CoV-2 infection. Across the whole study: Sequencing of unsorted whole blood was done on bulk RNA, leaving chains unpaired.

Attachment of unique molecular identifiers to individual cDNA molecules was performed. TCRdb reanalysed the 5' RACE reads using MiXCR and keeps one entry per CDR3 protein. This sample has about 97,000 distinct CDR3 sequences, with approximately 10% found just once. Trimming pared 6 bases from V and 0 bases from J, leaving 11 bases between. The CDR3 has 14 amino acids. Germline CDR1 is SEHNR and CDR2 is FQNEAQ (reference sequence). A few counts support this clonotype. The TCR sequence derives from an adult who was a healthcare worker with PCR-confirmed SARS-CoV-2 infection or an uninfected control (not recorded which). This chain links TRBV7-9 with TRBJ1-2; unclear D gene. The material was whole blood, obtained at baseline. CDR3 sequence: CASRSSNSNYGYTF. The CDR3 nucleotides read TGTGCCAGCAGGAGCAGTAATTCTAACTATGGCTACACCTTC.